This T cell receptor (beta chain) was sequenced in a study of CD8 T cells in Susac syndrome. Reverse transcription of roughly 0.5 to 1 ug RNA was carried out with random hexamers. By means of immunoSEQ multiplex PCR, TCR beta CDR3 spanning 54 Vbeta and 13 Jbeta underwent amplification. TCRdb redid the calling of the immunoSEQ multiplex PCR reads with MiXCR, one entry per CDR3 protein. Of 150,000 or so distinct CDR3 sequences listed, about 96% are singletons. The patients with Susac syndrome were individuals who fulfilled the recently defined diagnostic criteria for disease that was either definite or probable. TEMRA cells were FACS-enriched and CD8+ and CD4+ T cells negatively isolated. This TCR was sampled from a human donor with Susac syndrome. Sequencing used CD4+ T cells from PBMCs.

The CDR3 DNA sequence: TGCAGTGCTAGAGATCACGGGTTAGCCTCCTACGAGCAGTACGTC. Protein sequence: CSARDHGLASYEQYV. The rearrangement joins TRBV20-1 to TRBJ2-7; D is undetermined. CDR3 length equals 15 residues. Trimming left V 0 bases short and J 0 bases short, with 12 bases between. The V gene's germline CDR1 is DFQATT and CDR2 SNEGSKA (reference sequence).